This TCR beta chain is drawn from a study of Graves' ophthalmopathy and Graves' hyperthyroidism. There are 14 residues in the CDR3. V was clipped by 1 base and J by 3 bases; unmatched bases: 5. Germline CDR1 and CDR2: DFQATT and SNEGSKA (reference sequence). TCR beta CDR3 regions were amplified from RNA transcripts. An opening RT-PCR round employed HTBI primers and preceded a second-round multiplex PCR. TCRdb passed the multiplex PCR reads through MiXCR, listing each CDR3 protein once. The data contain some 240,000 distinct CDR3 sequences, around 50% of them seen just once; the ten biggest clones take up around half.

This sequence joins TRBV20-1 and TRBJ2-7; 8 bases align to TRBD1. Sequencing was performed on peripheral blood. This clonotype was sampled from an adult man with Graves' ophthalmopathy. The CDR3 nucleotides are TGCAGTGCTAGAGGACGGGACAGGTTCTACGAGCAGTACTTC. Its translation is CSARGRDRFYEQYF.